The 21 T cell receptor beta chains below all came from one sample that was sequenced in a study of PD-1 blockade in classical Hodgkin lymphoma (dated by TCRdb to the early 2020s). To prepare the library, the immunoSEQ multiplex PCR assay was applied. TCRdb mirrors the immuneACCESS table, restricted to in-frame sequences. Some clones are absent from its copies; in checked studies, under half trace to an unresolved V gene, and the reason for the others is unknown. Across this sample there are roughly 51,000 clones, with roughly 80% seen only once. The ten top clones hold 12% of the sample. The label giving this sample's time point can be read as: cycle 4 day 1 (C4D1), after 6 weeks of nivolumab. Relapse after autologous stem cell transplantation had occurred in all trial patients, and cohorts A, B and C were distinguished by prior brentuximab vedotin exposure. Sequencing used peripheral blood mononuclear cells (PBMCs), obtained before the fourth cycle of nivolumab. All receptors derive from a human donor with classical Hodgkin lymphoma.

The gene calls are TRBV2 and TRBJ1-5; D unresolved. The germline V and J ends were trimmed by 3 bases and 0 bases, with 3 bases remaining between them. CDR3 length: 13 amino acids. Per germline, CDR1 SNHLY and CDR2 FYNNEI. Here the CDR3 DNA reads TGTGCCAGCAGTGATGGTAGCAATCAGCCCCAGCATTTT. Translation gives CASSDGSNQPQHF.

J is TRBJ2-7 and V is TRBV6-6; D not resolved. The CDR3 consists of 12 residues. The germline V and J ends were trimmed by 6 bases and 4 bases, with 10 bases remaining between them. Per the germline V gene, CDR1 is MNHNY and CDR2 is SVGAGI (reference sequence). In nucleotides, the CDR3 is TGTGCCAGCAGCGACGGCCCTTACGAGCAGTACTTC. This encodes CASSDGPYEQYF.

The gene calls are TRBV28 and TRBJ2-5; D is ambiguous. CDR3 length: 11 residues. Trimming removed 6 bases at V and 2 bases at J, with 4 bases between. Looked up from germline, CDR1 is MDHEN and CDR2 is SYDVKM. CDR3 bases: TGTGCCAGCAGCGTACAAGAGACCCAGTACTTC. Translating it yields CASSVQETQYF.

The chain joins TRBV7-9 to TRBJ1-2; D not resolved. Germline CDR1 reads SEHNR; CDR2 reads FQNEAQ (reference sequence). This CDR3 has 14 residues. Trimming removed 2 bases at V and 0 bases at J, with 7 bases between. CDR3 amino acids: CASSLRHSNYGYTF. DNA for the CDR3: TGTGCCAGCAGCTTAAGGCATTCTAACTATGGCTACACCTTC.

The J gene is TRBJ2-7, the V gene TRBV27; 8 bases line up with TRBD2. The CDR3 runs 15 residues. From germline, CDR1 is MNHEY and CDR2 SMNVEV (reference sequence). V dropped 0 bases and J dropped 1; count of bases not matched to a gene: 2. The CDR3, as DNA: TGTGCCAGCAGTTTATCTAGCGGGAATTCCTACGAGCAGTACTTC. It codes for CASSLSSGNSYEQYF.

There are a few counts of this clone. The chain joins TRBV9 to TRBJ2-7; D is possibly TRBD1 (5 bases). Between the trimmed V and J ends, which lost 0 bases and 6 bases, there was a span of 13 bases. The CDR3 loop spans 14 amino acids. The germline CDR1 and CDR2 sequences are SGDLS and YYNGEE. The DNA of the CDR3 is TGTGCCAGCAGCGTAGCCCCCGCTCAGGGCGAGCAGTACTTC. This translates into CASSVAPAQGEQYF.

The J gene is TRBJ2-1, the V gene TRBV10-2; the D is unclear. Germline CDR1 WSHSY, CDR2 SAAADI. Trimming pared 7 bases from V and 0 bases from J, leaving 13 bases between. CDR3 length equals 15 residues. This CDR3 reads CASTPEYSSYNEQFF. The CDR3 DNA is TGCGCCAGCACCCCAGAGTATAGCTCCTACAATGAGCAGTTCTTC.

The V call is TRBV4-3, the J call TRBJ1-1, with D hard to call. Germline CDR1 and CDR2: LGHNA and YSLEER. The V end lost 1 base, the J end lost 3 bases, and 6 bases lay between the germline ends. The CDR3 length is 13 residues. CDR3 DNA: TGCGCCAGCAGCCAAGGGACGTACACTGAAGCTTTCTTT. Protein: CASSQGTYTEAFF.

The V and J genes are TRBV6-1 and TRBJ1-4; D unclear. The V and J ends lost 7 bases and 8 bases respectively, with 5 bases between them. Per the germline V gene, CDR1 is MNHNS and CDR2 is SASEGT. The CDR3 length is 10 residues. CDR3 in DNA: TGTGCCAGCAAATCCGAAAAACTGTTTTTT. It yields the protein CASKSEKLFF.

J is TRBJ1-1 and V is TRBV6-5, with D possibly being TRBD1 (6 bases). The germline CDR1 and CDR2 sequences are MNHEY and SVGAGI. The CDR3 has 14 residues. V was cut by 5 bases and J by 0 bases, with 10 bases left in between. The CDR3 region has the DNA TGTGCCAGCAGTGAAAGACAGGTGAACACTGAAGCTTTCTTT. It encodes CASSERQVNTEAFF.

This clone was found a few times. V and J are TRBV6-1 and TRBJ1-2, with D possibly TRBD1 on 6 matching bases. Germline V gives CDR1 MNHNS, CDR2 SASEGT. The CDR3 spans 13 residues. V was shortened by 5 bases and J by 4 bases, with 11 bases between the two germline ends. The CDR3: CASSTARGYGYTF. CDR3 bases: TGTGCCAGCAGTACGGCCAGGGGCTATGGCTACACCTTC.

The chain joins TRBV9 to TRBJ2-1; perhaps TRBD1 as D (6 bases). In germline, CDR1 is SGDLS, CDR2 YYNGEE. Trimming took off 3 bases at V and 7 bases at J, with 11 bases between the two ends. CDR3 length: 13 residues. The CDR3 here is CASSAGALNEQFF. CDR3 DNA: TGTGCCAGCAGCGCAGGGGCCCTAAATGAGCAGTTCTTC.

The chain combines TRBV18 with TRBJ1-1; D is perhaps TRBD1 (5 bases). This CDR3 has 14 residues. Trimming left V 0 bases short and J 2 bases short, with 7 bases between. Germline CDR1 and CDR2: KGHSH and LQKENI. In DNA form, the CDR3 reads TGTGCCAGCTCACCACCGCGGACAAACACTGAAGCTTTCTTT. Its protein is CASSPPRTNTEAFF.

The V and J genes are TRBV5-1 and TRBJ2-5, with 8 bases that match TRBD2. CDR3 length: 16 amino acids. Germline-derived CDR1 and CDR2 are SGHRS and YFSETQ. The V gene end was trimmed by 0 bases and the J gene end by 2 bases; junction bases not matched to a gene: 6. CDR3 nucleotides: TGCGCCAGCAGCTTGGGGGTAGCGGGGAAACAAGAGACCCAGTACTTC. This sequence encodes CASSLGVAGKQETQYF. Combining the CDR3 with reference TRBV5-1 and TRBJ2-5 gives the whole variable domain KAGVTQTPRYLIKTRGQQVTLSCSPISGHRSVSWYQQTPGQGLQFLFEYFSETQRNKGNFPGRFSGRQFSNSRSEMNVSTLELGDSALYLCASSLGVAGKQETQYFGPGTRLLVL.

The chain joins TRBV5-1 to TRBJ2-1; 7 nucleotides line up with TRBD1. The V gene end was trimmed by 2 bases and the J gene end by 2 bases; junction bases not matched to a gene: 7. The CDR3 totals 16 residues. Germline-derived CDR1 and CDR2 are SGHRS and YFSETQ. CDR3 in DNA: TGCGCCAGCAGCTTAAAGGGGGCTAGGGCCTACAATGAGCAGTTCTTC. Its protein product is CASSLKGARAYNEQFF.

The chain has TRBV7-9 and TRBJ2-1; 9 bases are shared with TRBD2. This CDR3 region has 15 residues. Germline V lookup: CDR1 SEHNR, CDR2 FQNEAQ (reference sequence). The J segment lost 6 bases and the V segment lost 1 base, leaving 4 bases of the junction unmatched. In DNA, the CDR3 is TGTGCCAGCAGCTTAGTTGGCGGGAGGGCCAATGAGCAGTTCTTC. Encoded protein: CASSLVGGRANEQFF.

The gene calls are TRBV19 and TRBJ2-7; D perhaps matches TRBD2 (5 bases). Germline assignment: CDR1 LNHDA and CDR2 SQIVND (reference sequence). The CDR3 sequence is 15 residues long. Trimming stripped 6 bases from V and 4 bases from J, with 19 bases between. Written as DNA, the CDR3 is TGTGCCAGTAGGGCCTTTGGGAGTTTAGAGTACGAGCAGTACTTC. It encodes CASRAFGSLEYEQYF.

The chain is built from TRBV5-1 and TRBJ1-4; TRBD1 matches at 9 bases. The V gene's germline CDR1 is SGHRS and CDR2 YFSETQ. V lost 5 bases to trimming and J lost 2 bases; unmatched junction nucleotides: 19. The CDR3 is 20 amino acids. The chain's CDR3 is CASSLRTPGTGLSTNEKLFF. CDR3 bases: TGCGCCAGCAGTCTTCGGACTCCCGGGACAGGGCTAAGTACTAATGAAAAACTGTTTTTT.

The chain is built from TRBV6-1 and TRBJ1-4; tentative D call: TRBD1 (5 bases). CDR1 is MNHNS and CDR2 is SASEGT in the germline V gene. The V and J ends lost 2 bases and 0 bases respectively, with 10 bases between them. The CDR3 consists of 16 residues. The CDR3 region has the DNA TGTGCCAGCAGTGAACTAGGGACTGCAACTAATGAAAAACTGTTTTTT. Amino acid sequence: CASSELGTATNEKLFF.

This clone was seen only once. This chain connects TRBV27 to TRBJ1-6, with D unclear. CDR1 and CDR2 (germline): MNHEY, SMNVEV (reference sequence). This CDR3 is built from 15 residues. Trimming stripped 2 bases from V and 7 bases from J, with 12 bases between. CDR3: CASSLVSRVNSPLHF. CDR3 nucleotide sequence: TGTGCCAGCAGTTTAGTCTCACGTGTGAATTCACCCCTCCACTTT.

V usage is TRBV4-3 and J usage is TRBJ2-7; 10 bases map to TRBD2. The CDR3 runs to 18 residues. The V gene's germline CDR1 is LGHNA and CDR2 YSLEER. V trimming: 0 bases; J trimming: 1 base; junction bases outside the gene matches: 9. CDR3 residues: CASSQDLASGRTSYEQYF. The CDR3 region has the DNA TGCGCCAGCAGCCAAGATTTGGCTAGCGGGAGAACTTCCTACGAGCAGTACTTC.